This TCR beta chain originates from a study of a mutant IDH1 vaccine in newly diagnosed glioma. On the study more broadly: A roughly 62% male, 37.5% female split and a mean age of about 44 years characterized treated patients. Earlier care involved radiotherapy, temozolomide, or both, and the majority received both.

This clone was counted only a few times. The antigen remains undetermined. Specified time point: week 5, during vaccination. Each dose delivered 300 ug of mutant IDH1 20-mer peptide subcutaneously with imiquimod. Donors' newly diagnosed IDH1-mutant WHO grade 3 or 4 astrocytomas lacked nuclear ATRX. V gave up 0 bases and J gave up 7 bases, with 13 bases separating them. Germline assignment: CDR1 SGHNT and CDR2 YYREEE (reference sequence). The CDR3 spans 14 residues. Using immunoSEQ multiplex PCR, the repertoire was profiled, and TCRdb retains in-frame clones only, with some absent. The table has around 34,000 clones, about three fifths seen once.

Sequenced material: PBMCs, taken from a glioma patient whose treatment included an IDH1 peptide vaccine. The genes are TRBV5-4 and TRBJ1-1, with D perhaps TRBD1 (6 bases). The clonotype was recovered from a woman younger than 35 with glioma. Here the CDR3 DNA reads TGTGCCAGCAGCTTGGCAGGGGCCAACCTTGAAGCTTTCTTT. As protein: CASSLAGANLEAFF.